This record concerns one T cell receptor beta chain sequence. This specimen belongs to a study of cytomegalovirus exposure and HLA in healthy donors. The CDR3 runs 14 residues. V was pared by 3 bases and J by 9 bases, with 5 bases of the junction left unmatched. Germline-derived CDR1 and CDR2 are MDHEN and SYDVKM. The PCR made use of 60 Vbeta and 13 Jbeta primers. The protocol was immunoSEQ multiplex PCR, while the TCRdb copy is restricted to in-frame clones and leaves out a portion. The sample comprises some 160,000 clones, roughly 80% of which are singletons, and roughly 1.5% rests with the top ten.

The chain links TRBV28 to TRBJ1-6, with 7 nucleotides matching TRBD1. The source of this sequence is a woman in her thirties in good health and CMV-seronegative. Specimen: PBMCs. CDR3 bases: TGTGCCAGCAGTTTGGTGCAGGGGGGTTCACCCCTCCACTTT. The encoded protein is CASSLVQGGSPLHF.